This T cell receptor beta chain came from a study of T cell clonality in common variable immunodeficiency. Findings and limits, study-wide: Fewer deletions and N-nucleotide insertions were reportedly seen in common variable immunodeficiency TCR beta sequences. Repertoire-complication correlations in CVID were limited by patient heterogeneity.

The table came from immunoSEQ multiplex PCR; TCRdb's copy has only in-frame clones and leaves some out. The profile covers around 30,000 clones, none occurring a single time. The CDR3 runs 13 residues. Germline CDR1 and CDR2: MNHNS and SASEGT. Trimming took 0 bases from V and 6 from J, leaving 8 bases between them. This clone appeared many times. No antigen is known for it. The read comes to an end 3 residues before the CDR3 does, leaving the germline J gene to fill in the end. V gene TRBV6-1 combines with J gene TRBJ1-2, with unresolved D. The source material was peripheral blood mononuclear cells. The sequence came from a human donor with common variable immunodeficiency. The CDR3 bases that were read are TGTGCCAGCAGTGAAGCGAGACACCATGGC. Protein sequence: CASSEARHHG. The full-length CDR3 reads as CASSEARHHGYTF.